This T cell receptor beta chain comes out of a study of OX40 agonist ivuxolimab in advanced cancers. Study as a whole: Across the patients, intravenous ivuxolimab was delivered every 2 weeks at 0.01 to 10 mg/kg. Study-level findings and limits: Mean expanded clone counts were higher in CD8+ than CD4+ T cells. CD4+ and CD8+ blood T cells expanded clonally by week 6 at 0.1 to 3.0 mg/kg. It was not determined which antigens were specifically recognized by the peripheral T cells that had undergone clonal expansion.

Concerning this clone: Its antigen is still unknown.

The CDR3 runs to 23 residues. Profiling relied on immunoSEQ multiplex PCR, and the TCRdb table lists in-frame clones only, not all of them. The data show about 73,000 clones, 88% seen once. This material consisted of CD4+ or CD8+ T cells sorted from blood, taken in a trial of the OX40 agonist ivuxolimab. The gene calls are TRBV21-1 and TRBJ2-4; TRBD2 was called by the table and not checked on the DNA. TRBV21-1 is a documented pseudogene. The receptor was isolated from an adult with an advanced solid tumor such as melanoma, head and neck, liver or kidney cancer. The CDR3 sequence: CASSPRFRLAGAEPHFRKNIQYF. CDR3 coding DNA: TGTGCCAGCAGCCCCCGTTTCCGGCTAGCGGGAGCCGAACCGCATTTTCGTAAAAACATTCAGTACTTC.